The present T cell receptor beta chain was sequenced within a study of blood T cells in healthy people across ages. Sample donors were healthy Caucasian individuals that came from Russia, aged about 6 to 100. The authors ran a second PCR of roughly 6 to 12 cycles using a sample-barcoded 5' primer and a J-beta primer mix. MiXCR, run by TCRdb on the 5' RACE reads, gives a single entry per CDR3 protein. The table records about 670,000 distinct CDR3 sequences, approximately 40% of them present only once. The TCR comes from a man older than 75 in good health. The material sequenced was blood.

This chain's CDR3 is CASSLIGLPTYNEQYF. Written as DNA, the CDR3 is TGTGCCAGCAGTTTAATAGGGCTCCCTACCTACAATGAGCAGTACTTC. The V and J genes are TRBV27 and TRBJ2-5; no clear D gene. CDR1 is MNHEY and CDR2 is SMNVEV in the germline V gene (reference sequence). V was pared by 2 bases and J by 11 bases, with 24 bases between. This CDR3 region has 16 residues.